The 3 T cell receptor beta chains below all came from one sample that was sequenced in a study of blood T cell repertoires in COVID-19. The protocol was immunoSEQ multiplex PCR, while the TCRdb copy is restricted to in-frame clones and leaves out a portion. Found here are some 370,000 clones, 90% of them singletons; the top ten hold 6.5% to 8%. The material sequenced was peripheral blood. These receptors were obtained from a man aged 18 to 29 with active or convalescent COVID-19.

This CDR3 is CATSGGRYYGYTF. The CDR3 nucleotides read TGTGCCACCAGTGGGGGCAGATACTATGGCTACACCTTC. The chain has TRBV24-1 and TRBJ1-2; tentative D call: TRBD1 (5 bases). The CDR3 spans 13 residues. The ends were cut back, 5 bases at V and 3 bases at J, with 9 bases in the middle. Per the germline V gene, CDR1 is KGHDR and CDR2 is SFDVKD.

The DNA of the CDR3 is TGTGCCTGCCCGGGACAGGGGTACAACGAGCAGTACTTC. Residues: CACPGQGYNEQYF. This sequence joins TRBV30 and TRBJ2-7, with 10 bases lining up with TRBD1. The CDR3 is 13 amino acids. Germline CDR1 and CDR2: GTSNPN and SVGIG (reference sequence). J was trimmed by 5 bases and V by 6 bases; bases with no gene match: 7.

The rearrangement uses TRBV29-1 and TRBJ1-2; TRBD1 is a possible D gene (5 bases). Trimming removed 6 bases from V and 7 bases from J, with 18 bases in between. Germline V gene sequence: CDR1 SQVTM, CDR2 ANQGSEA. The CDR3 is made up of 13 amino acids. The CDR3 loop reads CSVSLGVTAGYTF. CDR3 coding DNA: TGCAGCGTGTCTTTAGGGGTGACTGCTGGCTACACCTTC.